This TCR beta chain was captured by sequencing in a study of blood T cell repertoires in COVID-19. Looking at the study overall: Donors in the United States, Italy and Spain gave samples during acute or convalescent COVID-19. T cells, B-cell-depleted T cells, or PBMCs provided the cDNA or gDNA that served as material.

Original analysis: Amplification of reference gene primers provided the estimated nucleated cell counts. Clones were sequenced by immunoSEQ multiplex PCR, and TCRdb holds only the in-frame ones, with some missing. For V, J and clone size, that table is used; D and trimming come from the DNA. Of under 150,000 clones listed, roughly 84% were seen once; the top ten hold 8.4%. This CDR3 is 16 amino acids long. Trimming removed 2 bases from V and 0 bases from J, with 8 bases in between. Germline V gene lookup returns CDR1 KGHSH and CDR2 LQKENI. The receptor comes from a woman between 65 and 79 years old who had recovered from COVID-19. The chain is built from TRBV18 and TRBJ2-6, with D hard to call. The sequenced sample consisted of peripheral blood. The CDR3 DNA sequence: TGTGCCAGCTCACCATTTCTCCCCTCTGGGGCCAACGTCCTGACTTTC. It encodes CASSPFLPSGANVLTF.